The next 5 T cell receptor beta chains were all read from a single sample in a study of human T cells and chemical hapten exposure. TCRdb itself ran the RACE reads through MiXCR, one entry per CDR3 protein. This repertoire shows roughly 200,000 distinct CDR3 sequences, around a quarter found once; its top ten account for 2.5%. As for time point: patch test 3, about 24 weeks after DPC sensitization. Treatment described: therapeutic diphenylcyclopropenone sensitization with weekly scalp DPC. The specimen comprised whole blood, sampled in connection with sensitization to the hapten diphenylcyclopropenone (DPC). The receptor set was obtained from a woman in her 40s with alopecia areata. Some clones in this sample may be carry-over from other donors' samples.

This clonotype was observed a handful of times. V gene TRBV6-5 combines with J gene TRBJ2-7; 10 nucleotides agree with TRBD1. CDR3 length equals 15 residues. V was clipped by 3 bases and J by 6 bases; unmatched bases: 8. Germline V gene data show CDR1 as MNHEY and CDR2 as SVGAGI. Written as DNA, the CDR3 is TGTGCCAGCAGTTATCCCGGGACAGGGGCTGTCGAGCAGTACTTC. Residues: CASSYPGTGAVEQYF.

J is TRBJ2-3 and V is TRBV29-1; a weak D match, TRBD2 (5 bases). V lost 4 bases and J 5 bases, leaving 7 bases between the germline ends. The CDR3 sequence is 11 residues long. Germline assignment: CDR1 SQVTM and CDR2 ANQGSEA. The CDR3 loop is CSVAGKDTQYF. The CDR3 DNA follows: TGCAGCGTTGCGGGGAAAGATACGCAGTATTTT.

A few counts support this clonotype. The V and J genes are TRBV29-1 and TRBJ1-2; no firm D call. CDR3 length: 14 amino acids. The V end lost 1 base, the J end lost 4 bases, and 13 bases lay between the germline ends. Germline CDR1 is SQVTM and CDR2 is ANQGSEA. CDR3 sequence reads: CSVEGPEDGYGYTF. The CDR3 coding sequence is TGCAGCGTTGAAGGCCCAGAGGATGGCTATGGCTACACCTTC.

The chain links TRBV18 to TRBJ1-3, with D perhaps matching TRBD1 (5 bases). CDR1 and CDR2 (germline): KGHSH, LQKENI. CDR3 length: 16 residues. V was trimmed by 1 base and J by 0 bases, leaving 10 bases between them. This chain's CDR3 is CASSPLRVLSGNTIYF. CDR3 in DNA: TGTGCCAGCTCACCACTCAGGGTGCTCTCTGGAAACACCATATATTTT.

The chain employs TRBV10-3 and TRBJ2-1; 8 bases fit TRBD2. V was clipped by 4 bases and J by 7 bases; unmatched bases: 3. The CDR3 runs to 13 residues. Germline lookup yields CDR1 ENHRY and CDR2 SYGVKD. Here the CDR3 DNA reads TGTGCCATCAGTGCGACTAGCGTTAATGAGCAGTTCTTC. This translates into CAISATSVNEQFF.